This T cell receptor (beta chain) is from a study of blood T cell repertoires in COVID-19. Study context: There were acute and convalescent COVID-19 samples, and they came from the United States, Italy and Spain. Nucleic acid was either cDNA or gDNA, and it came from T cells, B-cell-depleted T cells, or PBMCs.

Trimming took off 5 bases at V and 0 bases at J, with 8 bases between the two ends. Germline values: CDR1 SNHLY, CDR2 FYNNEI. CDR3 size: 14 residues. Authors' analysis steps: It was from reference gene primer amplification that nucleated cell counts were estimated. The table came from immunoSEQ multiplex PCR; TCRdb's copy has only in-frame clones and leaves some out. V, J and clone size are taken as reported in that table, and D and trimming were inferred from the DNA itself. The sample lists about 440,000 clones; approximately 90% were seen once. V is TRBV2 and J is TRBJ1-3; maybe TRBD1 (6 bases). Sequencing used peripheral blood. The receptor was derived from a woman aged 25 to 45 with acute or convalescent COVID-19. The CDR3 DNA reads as TGTGCCAGCAGTACACAGGGCTCTGGAAACACCATATATTTT. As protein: CASSTQGSGNTIYF.